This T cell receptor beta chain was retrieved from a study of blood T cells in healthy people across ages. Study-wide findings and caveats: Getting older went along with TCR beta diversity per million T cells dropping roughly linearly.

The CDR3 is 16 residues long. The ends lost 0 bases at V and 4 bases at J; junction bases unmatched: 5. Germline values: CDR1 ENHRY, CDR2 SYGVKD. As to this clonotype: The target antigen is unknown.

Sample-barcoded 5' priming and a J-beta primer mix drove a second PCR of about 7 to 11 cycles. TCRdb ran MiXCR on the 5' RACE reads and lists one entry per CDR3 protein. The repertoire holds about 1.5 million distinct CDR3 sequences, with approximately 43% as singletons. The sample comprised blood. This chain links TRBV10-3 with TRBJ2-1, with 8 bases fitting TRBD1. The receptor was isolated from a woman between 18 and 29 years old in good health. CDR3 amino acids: CAISESTGAPYNEQFF. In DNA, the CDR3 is TGTGCCATCAGTGAGTCGACAGGGGCCCCATACAATGAGCAGTTCTTC.